This T cell receptor (beta chain) was sequenced in a study of cytomegalovirus exposure and HLA in healthy donors. In the PCR, 60 Vbeta and 13 Jbeta primers were used. Sequencing was performed with immunoSEQ multiplex PCR; in TCRdb, only in-frame clones are kept and a portion is missing. This repertoire includes more than 95,000 clones. The V end was cut by 3 bases, the J end by 0 bases, with 16 bases between. This CDR3 has 16 residues. Germline-derived CDR1 and CDR2 are SQVTM and ANQGSEA. Comment on this clone: The target antigen is unknown.

Study-level findings and limits: Several of the most significant clusters appeared, in a later analysis, to be linked to common viral pathogens.

The rearrangement links TRBV29-1 to TRBJ2-3, with a possible D match to TRBD2 (5 bases). The source of this sequence is a man aged 35 to 55 in good health and CMV-seronegative. The source material was PBMCs. CDR3 region: CSVDRSGSVSTDTQYF. The CDR3 DNA reads TGCAGCGTTGATAGATCGGGTAGCGTAAGCACAGATACGCAGTATTTT.